These 15 T cell receptor beta chains were sequenced from one sample in a study of shared clonotypes between healthy human individuals. Naive CD8 populations comprised CD45RO-negative cells positively selected for CCR7, excluding terminally differentiated effector memory CD45RA+ cells. Measured with immunoSEQ multiplex PCR; TCRdb has only the in-frame clones, and not every one. Among around 550,000 clones, 85% to 95% were seen once, and the ten largest hold approximately 0.12%. The sequenced sample was naive CD8+ T cells sorted from blood. The receptor source for this set is a woman aged 30 to 39 in good health.

The V gene is TRBV13, the J gene TRBJ2-4; D perhaps matches TRBD2 (5 bases). Trimming cost V 4 bases and J 9 bases, with 10 bases left between them. This CDR3 is built from 12 residues. Germline V gene sequence: CDR1 PRHDT, CDR2 FYEKMQ (reference sequence). In DNA, the CDR3 is TGTGCCAGCAGCTCCGGACGGGGCATTCAGTACTTC. It encodes CASSSGRGIQYF. Together with reference TRBV13 and TRBJ2-4, the CDR3 gives the full variable domain: AAGVIQSPRHLIKEKRETATLKCYPIPRHDTVYWYQQGPGQDPQFLISFYEKMQSDKGSIPDRFSAQQFSDYHSELNMSSLELGDSALYFCASSSGRGIQYFGAGTRLSVL.

V is TRBV20-1 and J is TRBJ1-1, with unresolved D. Looked up from germline, CDR1 is DFQATT and CDR2 is SNEGSKA (reference sequence). This CDR3 region has 10 residues. CDR3: CRLWAGKAFF. DNA of the CDR3: TGCAGATTATGGGCGGGAAAAGCTTTCTTT.

This clone was detected only a few times. The chain uses TRBV27 and TRBJ1-1, with D hard to call. This CDR3 is 11 amino acids long. Trimming cost V 7 bases and J 5 bases, with 8 bases left between them. The germline CDR1 and CDR2 sequences are MNHEY and SMNVEV (reference sequence). This CDR3 is CASTLGTEAFF. CDR3 sequence (DNA): TGTGCCAGCACCCTGGGAACTGAAGCTTTCTTT.

V usage is TRBV7-8 and J usage is TRBJ1-3; 7 positions match TRBD1. The V gene's germline CDR1 is SGHVS and CDR2 FQNEAQ. CDR3 size: 18 residues. V shed 1 base, J shed 0 bases, and the junction held 9 bases outside the gene matches. Here the CDR3 reads CASSLDRDSKNSGNTIYF. Written as DNA, the CDR3 is TGTGCCAGCAGCTTAGACCGGGACAGCAAAAACTCTGGAAACACCATATATTTT.

The chain uses TRBV19 and TRBJ2-6; D perhaps matches TRBD1 (6 bases). The CDR3 totals 15 residues. The V end lost 9 bases, the J end lost 0 bases, and 12 bases lay between the germline ends. Germline values: CDR1 LNHDA, CDR2 SQIVND (reference sequence). As DNA, the CDR3 is TGTGCCAGCGGGACATCGAGCTCTGGGGCCAACGTCCTGACTTTC. Protein product: CASGTSSSGANVLTF. The full variable domain, rest sourced from reference TRBV19 and TRBJ2-6, is DGGITQSPKYLFRKEGQNVTLSCEQNLNHDAMYWYRQDPGQGLRLIYYSQIVNDFQKGDIAEGYSVSREKKESFPLTVTSAQKNPTAFYLCASGTSSSGANVLTFGAGSRLTVL.

The rearrangement links TRBV25-1 to TRBJ2-7; D uncertain. V dropped 1 base and J dropped 4 bases, with 17 bases sitting between them. CDR1 and CDR2 from the germline V gene are MGHDK and SYGVNS. The CDR3 extends over 16 amino acids. CDR3 DNA sequence: TGTGCCAGCAGTGAATTGGCGCTCGGCCGCGCGTACGAGCAGTACTTC. It yields the protein CASSELALGRAYEQYF.

This clone appeared once. This chain links TRBV11-2 with TRBJ2-7; 9 nucleotides match TRBD1. CDR1 is SGHAT and CDR2 is FQNNGV in the germline V gene. The trim removed 2 bases at V and 2 bases at J, leaving 10 bases unmatched. The CDR3 is 17 amino acids. The CDR3 DNA reads TGTGCCAGCAGCTTATTTCCCCCGGGACAGGGCCCCTACGAGCAGTACTTC. Amino acids: CASSLFPPGQGPYEQYF.

Concerning this clone itself: The same CDR3 is also encoded by other DNA sequences in this sample. The V and J genes are TRBV7-8 and TRBJ2-7; perhaps TRBD2 as D (5 bases). Germline V gene data show CDR1 as SGHVS and CDR2 as FQNEAQ. This CDR3 region has 13 residues. Trimming left V 1 base short and J 2 bases short, with 6 bases between. CDR3 sequence reads: CASSLVGTYEQYF. In nucleotides, the CDR3 is TGTGCCAGCAGCTTAGTCGGGACCTACGAGCAGTACTTC. The full variable domain, completed using reference TRBV7-8 and TRBJ2-7, is GAGVSQSPRYKVAKRGQDVALRCDPISGHVSLFWYQQALGQGPEFLTYFQNEAQLDKSGLPSDRFFAERPEGSVSTLKIQRTQQEDSAVYLCASSLVGTYEQYFGPGTRLTVT.

This clone appeared a single time. The chain links TRBV27 to TRBJ2-7, with D possibly being TRBD2 (5 bases). V lost 6 bases and J lost 0, with 9 bases in between. CDR3 length equals 13 residues. Germline lookup yields CDR1 MNHEY and CDR2 SMNVEV (reference sequence). The DNA of the CDR3 is TGTGCCAGCAGATCGGGAATCTCCTACGAGCAGTACTTC. Translated, it gives CASRSGISYEQYF.

CDR3 DNA sequence: TGTGCCAGCAGCTTCGACAGGGGCTTAACCTACGAGCAGTACTTC. It codes for CASSFDRGLTYEQYF. This chain uses TRBV13 with TRBJ2-7; TRBD1 aligns across 8 bases. Per germline, CDR1 PRHDT and CDR2 FYEKMQ (reference sequence). The J segment lost 2 bases and the V segment lost 3 bases, leaving 6 bases of the junction unmatched. The CDR3 is made up of 15 amino acids.

The chain combines TRBV28 with TRBJ2-5, with D perhaps matching TRBD2 (5 bases). The germline V gene has CDR1 MDHEN and CDR2 SYDVKM. V was shortened by 3 bases and J by 4 bases, with 9 bases between the two germline ends. The CDR3 contains 13 residues. CDR3: CASSFGLGETQYF. The DNA of the CDR3 is TGTGCCAGCAGTTTCGGACTTGGAGAGACCCAGTACTTC.

The chain employs TRBV4-1 and TRBJ2-7; weak D call: TRBD2 (6 bases). CDR1 is MGHRA and CDR2 is YSYEKL in the germline V gene. The CDR3 has 19 residues. V dropped 1 base and J dropped 0 bases, with 22 bases sitting between them. The CDR3 reads CASSQVFTFLALSSYEQYF. Written as DNA, the CDR3 is TGCGCCAGCAGCCAAGTCTTTACATTCCTAGCGCTCAGCTCCTACGAGCAGTACTTC.

For the CDR3, the DNA is TGTGCCAGCAGTCAGCCGTGGGTCCGGGAGCTGTTTTTT. Amino acid sequence: CASSQPWVRELFF. The chain links TRBV28 to TRBJ2-2; D not certain. The V end lost 5 bases, the J end lost 9 bases, and 13 bases lay between the germline ends. Germline V gene data show CDR1 as MDHEN and CDR2 as SYDVKM. CDR3 length: 13 amino acids.

This clone was observed once. The J gene is TRBJ1-2, the V gene TRBV12-5, with D possibly matching TRBD1 (5 bases). Germline assignment: CDR1 LGHNT and CDR2 FRNRAP. This CDR3 is built from 13 residues. V was pared by 5 bases and J by 5 bases, with 12 bases between. The CDR3 DNA reads as TGTGCTAGTGGTCCGGGGGATTCTTATGGCTACACCTTC. Protein: CASGPGDSYGYTF.

This clone was counted between two and nine times. The rearrangement uses TRBV28 and TRBJ1-5, with a tentative D call TRBD1 (5 bases). V was cut by 10 bases and J by 3 bases, with 10 bases left in between. The CDR3 extends over 12 amino acids. CDR1 and CDR2 from the germline V gene are MDHEN and SYDVKM. CDR3 loop: CAIQGNNQPQHF. In nucleotides, the CDR3 is TGTGCCATCCAGGGCAACAATCAGCCCCAGCATTTT.